The TCR beta chain under discussion was sequenced for a study of T cell clones after liver transplantation. Assay used: immunoSEQ multiplex PCR; TCRdb lists only in-frame clones, some missing. The sample yields over 60,000 clones, approximately 80% seen once. The ends were cut back, 5 bases at V and 6 bases at J, with 4 bases in the middle. The CDR3 consists of 10 residues. Germline CDR1 MNHEY, CDR2 SVGAGI. This clone was observed a few times. The sequences come from CD4+ T cells from blood, collected before liver transplant. The TCR originated in a human donor who received a liver transplant. The V call is TRBV6-5, the J call TRBJ1-1; D gene uncertain. The CDR3, as DNA: TGTGCCAGCAGTCCCGCTGAAGCTTTCTTT. Amino acid sequence: CASSPAEAFF.